This T cell receptor (beta chain) was captured by sequencing in a study of PD-1 blockade in mismatch repair-deficient tumors. Overall study context: Enrolled about 2012-2016, patients had progressing, pretreated mismatch repair-deficient cancers of more than ten types.

The germline gives CDR1 SGHRS, CDR2 YFSETQ. The J segment lost 7 bases and the V segment lost 2 bases, leaving 10 bases of the junction unmatched. The CDR3 has 16 amino acids. Sequencing was performed with immunoSEQ multiplex PCR; in TCRdb, only in-frame clones are kept and a portion is missing. The sample has around 38,000 clones; about four fifths are singletons. The sequence derives from an adult with mismatch repair-deficient cancer. The sequencing here drew on peripheral blood, taken 4 weeks after starting pembrolizumab. The chain employs TRBV5-1 and TRBJ2-1; 9 nucleotides match TRBD2. The CDR3, as DNA: TGCGCCAGCAGCTTACCCGCGGCTAGCGGGATGAATGAGCAGTTCTTC. This sequence encodes CASSLPAASGMNEQFF. The full variable domain, its missing parts supplied by reference TRBV5-1 and TRBJ2-1, is KAGVTQTPRYLIKTRGQQVTLSCSPISGHRSVSWYQQTPGQGLQFLFEYFSETQRNKGNFPGRFSGRQFSNSRSEMNVSTLELGDSALYLCASSLPAASGMNEQFFGPGTRLTVL.